The 3 T cell receptor beta chains given below trace back to one sample, sequenced in a study of blood T cell repertoires in COVID-19. The method was immunoSEQ multiplex PCR; TCRdb's version includes in-frame clones alone and lacks a portion of them. The sample yields 45,000 to 50,000 clones, 83% seen once. Sequencing was carried out using peripheral blood. These receptors originate from a man older than 75 in a cohort sampled during active COVID-19.

The rearrangement links TRBV5-1 to TRBJ2-2; D might be TRBD1 (5 bases). With 0 bases removed from V and 9 bases from J, the gap between germline ends came to 12 bases. Per germline, CDR1 SGHRS and CDR2 YFSETQ. The CDR3 consists of 14 residues. The CDR3 reads CASSLGFDRWELFF. CDR3 sequence (DNA): TGCGCCAGCAGCTTGGGTTTTGACAGATGGGAGCTGTTTTTT.

By share of the sample, this clone is medium-sized. CDR3: CASSTGEGNEQYF. Here the CDR3 DNA reads TGTGCCAGCAGTACGGGGGAGGGGAACGAGCAGTACTTC. The chain uses TRBV6-5 and TRBJ2-7, with 7 positions matching TRBD2. The CDR3 spans 13 residues. Per germline, CDR1 MNHEY and CDR2 SVGAGI. The V segment lost 5 bases and the J segment 5 bases; nucleotides outside the gene matches: 6.

The rearrangement links TRBV3-1 (or the pseudogene TRBV3-2) to TRBJ2-3; TRBD2 matches 9 bases. Germline V lookup: CDR1 LGHDT, CDR2 YNNKEL (reference sequence). The V gene end was trimmed by 4 bases and the J gene end by 4 bases; junction bases not matched to a gene: 3. The CDR3 has 14 residues. CDR3 sequence reads: CASSRWTSADTQYF. The CDR3 bases are TGTGCCAGCAGCCGTTGGACTAGCGCAGATACGCAGTATTTT.